This T cell receptor (beta chain) is from a study of control samples from healthy donors and cancer patients. The germline V gene encodes CDR1 SNHLY and CDR2 FYNNEI. This CDR3 is 12 amino acids long. Between the trimmed V and J ends, which lost 10 bases and 4 bases, there was a span of 11 bases. Produced via immunoSEQ multiplex PCR; TCRdb's table is partial and in-frame only. The table has about 73,000 clones, roughly nine tenths seen once; the top ten hold over 15%. The sequence came from a man aged 55 to 70 with lung cancer. The chain couples TRBV2 to TRBJ1-5; perhaps TRBD1 as D (5 bases). The sample comprised PBMCs. CDR3 sequence reads: CAIGQGNQPQHF. For the CDR3, the DNA is TGTGCCATAGGGCAGGGAAATCAGCCCCAGCATTTT.